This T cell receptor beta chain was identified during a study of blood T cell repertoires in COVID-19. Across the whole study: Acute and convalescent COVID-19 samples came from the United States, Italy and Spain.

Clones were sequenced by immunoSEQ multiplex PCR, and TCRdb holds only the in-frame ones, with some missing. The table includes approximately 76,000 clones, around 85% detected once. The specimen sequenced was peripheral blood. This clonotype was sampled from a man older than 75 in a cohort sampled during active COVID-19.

The CDR3 nucleotides are TGTGCCAGCAGTCTCTCGGAGCAGGGGCCCCAGCATTTT. Encoded protein: CASSLSEQGPQHF. This chain joins TRBV12-3 or TRBV12-4 and TRBJ1-5, with TRBD1 as a possible D gene (5 bases). The CDR3 runs 13 residues. V was shortened by 5 bases and J by 9 bases, with 14 bases between the two germline ends.